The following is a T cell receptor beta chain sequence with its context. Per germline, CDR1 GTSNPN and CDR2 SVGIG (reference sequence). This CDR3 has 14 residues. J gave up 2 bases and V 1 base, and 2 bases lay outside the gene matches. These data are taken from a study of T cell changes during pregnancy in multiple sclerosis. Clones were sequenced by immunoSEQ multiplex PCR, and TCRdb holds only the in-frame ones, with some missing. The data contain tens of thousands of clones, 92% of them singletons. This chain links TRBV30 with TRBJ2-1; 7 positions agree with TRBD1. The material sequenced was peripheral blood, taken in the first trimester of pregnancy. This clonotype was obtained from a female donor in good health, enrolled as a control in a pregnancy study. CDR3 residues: CAWSDRGPYNEQFF. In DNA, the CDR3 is TGTGCCTGGAGTGACAGGGGCCCCTACAATGAGCAGTTCTTC.